The 21 T cell receptor beta chains below all came from one sample that was sequenced in a study of blood T cell repertoires in COVID-19. Sequenced by immunoSEQ multiplex PCR; TCRdb stores in-frame clones only, minus some. The table records a few hundred thousand clones, approximately 90% of them present only once. Specimen: peripheral blood. The receptors derive from a woman between 50 and 59 years old with COVID-19, enrolled during active disease.

The chain joins TRBV20-1 to TRBJ2-5; 7 nucleotides align to TRBD2. Per germline, CDR1 DFQATT and CDR2 SNEGSKA (reference sequence). This CDR3 is 18 amino acids long. Trimming took 3 bases from V and 0 from J; bases not matched to a gene: 16. In nucleotides, the CDR3 is TGCAGTGCTAGTCTCCTGACGGGAGGATGGACGTACCAAGAGACCCAGTACTTC. As protein: CSASLLTGGWTYQETQYF.

The chain recombines TRBV2 with TRBJ1-4; TRBD1 is a possible D gene (5 bases). The CDR3 sequence is 16 residues long. Germline-derived CDR1 and CDR2 are SNHLY and FYNNEI. The V gene lost 8 bases and the J gene lost 4 bases, with 20 bases spanning the gap. CDR3 bases: TGTGCCAGCGACAAGGGTACAGGACCCATTAATGAAAAACTGTTTTTT. This codes for CASDKGTGPINEKLFF.

This chain links TRBV25-1 with TRBJ1-1; the D is unclear. The CDR3 runs to 13 residues. Between the trimmed V and J ends, which lost 1 base and 8 bases, there was a span of 11 bases. In germline, CDR1 is MGHDK, CDR2 SYGVNS. CDR3 in amino acids: CASSESLQSEAFF. The DNA of the CDR3 is TGTGCCAGCAGTGAATCCCTACAGAGCGAAGCTTTCTTT. Together with reference TRBV25-1 and TRBJ1-1, the CDR3 gives the full variable domain: EADIYQTPRYLVIGTGKKITLECSQTMGHDKMYWYQQDPGMELHLIHYSYGVNSTEKGDLSSESTVSRIRTEHFPLTLESARPSHTSQYLCASSESLQSEAFFGQGTRLTVV.

The V call is TRBV18, the J call TRBJ1-2; D call uncertain. The V end was cut by 0 bases, the J end by 8 bases, with 13 bases between. The CDR3 is made up of 14 amino acids. Germline V lookup: CDR1 KGHSH, CDR2 LQKENI. The CDR3 here is CASSPPGRDRGYTF. CDR3 sequence (DNA): TGTGCCAGCTCACCACCGGGGAGGGATAGAGGCTACACCTTC.

The CDR3 coding sequence is TGCGCCAGCAGCCTCCAGAGTCAGGGTACCACCGGGGAGCTGTTTTTT. It yields the protein CASSLQSQGTTGELFF. The J gene is TRBJ2-2, the V gene TRBV5-1; D possibly corresponds to TRBD1 (5 bases). Germline CDR1 SGHRS, CDR2 YFSETQ. V was shortened by 4 bases and J by 4 bases, with 17 bases between the two germline ends. This CDR3 has 16 amino acids. Variable domain in full (rest from reference TRBV5-1 and TRBJ2-2): KAGVTQTPRYLIKTRGQQVTLSCSPISGHRSVSWYQQTPGQGLQFLFEYFSETQRNKGNFPGRFSGRQFSNSRSEMNVSTLELGDSALYLCASSLQSQGTTGELFFGEGSRLTVL.

V and J are TRBV7-2 and TRBJ1-6; the D gene is possibly TRBD1 (5 bases). Trimming stripped 2 bases from V and 15 bases from J, with 20 bases between. Per the germline V gene, CDR1 is SGHTA and CDR2 is FQGNSA. The CDR3 covers 15 residues. The CDR3 loop is CASSLSGARSLHLHF. The CDR3, as DNA: TGTGCCAGCAGCTTAAGTGGGGCCAGAAGTCTCCACCTCCACTTT.

This chain links TRBV2 with TRBJ2-5; TRBD1 matches at 9 bases. The germline gives CDR1 SNHLY, CDR2 FYNNEI. The junction had 0 bases not matched to a gene; V was cut back by 4 bases and J by 0 bases. The CDR3 is made up of 14 amino acids. This chain's CDR3 is CASSGTGDQETQYF. CDR3 coding DNA: TGTGCCAGCAGTGGGACAGGGGACCAAGAGACCCAGTACTTC.

This chain joins TRBV19 and TRBJ2-7; 11 positions agree with TRBD1. The germline CDR1 and CDR2 sequences are LNHDA and SQIVND (reference sequence). This CDR3 is built from 14 residues. The V segment lost 6 bases and the J segment 4 bases; nucleotides outside the gene matches: 5. The CDR3 nucleotides read TGTGCCAGTAGCGGACAGGGGGCATCGTACGAGCAGTACTTC. It yields the protein CASSGQGASYEQYF. Drawing the rest from reference TRBV19 and TRBJ2-7, the complete variable domain is DGGITQSPKYLFRKEGQNVTLSCEQNLNHDAMYWYRQDPGQGLRLIYYSQIVNDFQKGDIAEGYSVSREKKESFPLTVTSAQKNPTAFYLCASSGQGASYEQYFGPGTRLTVT.

The V and J genes are TRBV4-1 and TRBJ2-2; TRBD1 matches 7 bases. V dropped 0 bases and J dropped 8; count of bases not matched to a gene: 3. CDR1 and CDR2 (germline): MGHRA, YSYEKL. This CDR3 is built from 14 residues. DNA of the CDR3: TGCGCCAGCAGCCAAGATCAGGACAGGGGGGAGCTGTTTTTT. Translating gives CASSQDQDRGELFF.

The chain uses TRBV4-1 and TRBJ2-3; the D is unclear. Germline values: CDR1 MGHRA, CDR2 YSYEKL. V lost 1 base and J lost 0, with 8 bases in between. The CDR3 spans 15 residues. The CDR3 loop is CASSQARTSTDTQYF. The CDR3 region has the DNA TGCGCCAGCAGCCAAGCCAGAACAAGCACAGATACGCAGTATTTT.

The chain is built from TRBV3-1 (or the pseudogene TRBV3-2) and TRBJ2-1; 11 nucleotides match TRBD1. J gave up 12 bases and V 0 bases, and 10 bases lay outside the gene matches. The CDR3 is made up of 16 amino acids. Germline CDR1 LGHDT, CDR2 YNNKEL (reference sequence). The CDR3 sequence is CASSQETGTGGVRQFF. The CDR3 region has the DNA TGTGCCAGCAGCCAAGAGACCGGGACAGGGGGAGTAAGGCAGTTCTTC.

The chain has TRBV7-2 and TRBJ2-7; 14 nucleotides line up with TRBD2. From germline, CDR1 is SGHTA and CDR2 FQGNSA. With V trimmed by 5 bases and J by 6 bases, 9 bases remained unmatched. The CDR3 length is 16 residues. This chain's CDR3 is CASSRTSGRTGLEQYF. As DNA, the CDR3 is TGTGCCAGCAGCAGGACTAGCGGGAGGACAGGTCTCGAGCAGTACTTC.

This clone was detected once. The chain carries TRBV19 and TRBJ2-1; 10 positions agree with TRBD2. V was clipped by 5 bases and J by 6 bases; unmatched bases: 10. The V gene's germline CDR1 is LNHDA and CDR2 SQIVND (reference sequence). The CDR3 extends over 16 amino acids. The CDR3 region is CASSPRSSGRGNEQFF. The CDR3 coding sequence is TGTGCCAGTAGTCCCCGCTCTAGCGGGAGAGGCAATGAGCAGTTCTTC.

This clone was found a few times. CDR3: CASSQEIGTGYGYTF. The CDR3 nucleotides are TGCGCCAGCAGCCAAGAAATAGGGACAGGCTATGGCTACACCTTC. The chain recombines TRBV4-3 with TRBJ1-2; 8 bases line up with TRBD1. V shed 0 bases and J 4 bases; nucleotides not matched to a gene: 4. The germline CDR1 and CDR2 sequences are LGHNA and YSLEER. The CDR3 loop spans 15 amino acids.

The V and J genes are TRBV5-1 and TRBJ2-5, with D possibly being TRBD1 (6 bases). The germline V gene has CDR1 SGHRS and CDR2 YFSETQ. The V end was cut by 3 bases, the J end by 1 base, with 7 bases between. The CDR3 is 13 residues long. In nucleotides, the CDR3 is TGCGCCAGCAGCTCAGGGGCCCAAGAGACCCAGTACTTC. Its protein is CASSSGAQETQYF.

The chain joins TRBV11-3 to TRBJ2-6, with 8 nucleotides matching TRBD1. With V trimmed by 1 base and J by 4 bases, 9 bases remained unmatched. This CDR3 has 18 residues. Germline V lookup: CDR1 SGHNT, CDR2 YENEEA. The CDR3 nucleotides read TGTGCCAGCAGCTTAGCGCCCTCCAGGGGGCAAGGGGCCAACGTCCTGACTTTC. Amino acid sequence: CASSLAPSRGQGANVLTF.

The chain employs TRBV6-1 and TRBJ2-1, with 9 bases matching TRBD2. J gave up 5 bases and V 4 bases, and 9 bases lay outside the gene matches. The germline gives CDR1 MNHNS, CDR2 SASEGT. The CDR3 is made up of 16 amino acids. The CDR3, as DNA: TGTGCCAGCAGTGTTTTATTAGCGGGAGCCCACAATGAGCAGTTCTTC. Amino acids: CASSVLLAGAHNEQFF.

CDR3 amino acids: CASSRRPSGGELFF. The CDR3 nucleotides are TGTGCCAGCAGCCGCCGACCATCAGGCGGGGAGCTGTTTTTT. The chain joins TRBV11-3 to TRBJ2-2, with D unresolved. V shed 5 bases and J shed 7 bases, with 14 bases lying between them. This CDR3 spans 14 amino acids. In germline, CDR1 is SGHNT, CDR2 YENEEA.

J is TRBJ2-1 and V is TRBV10-3, with D unclear. The ends were cut back, 6 bases at V and 8 bases at J, with 17 bases in the middle. In germline, CDR1 is ENHRY, CDR2 SYGVKD. The CDR3 extends over 14 amino acids. CDR3 coding DNA: TGTGCCATCAGAAACGTTGACTCCCGCGATGAGCAGTTCTTC. Residues: CAIRNVDSRDEQFF.

The rearrangement links TRBV5-1 to TRBJ2-2; D gene ambiguous. The V gene lost 6 bases and the J gene lost 1 base, with 7 bases spanning the gap. CDR1 and CDR2 from the germline V gene are SGHRS and YFSETQ. The CDR3 is made up of 13 amino acids. Here the CDR3 DNA reads TGCGCCAGCAAACCAGAGAACACCGGGGAGCTGTTTTTT. Translation: CASKPENTGELFF.

The genes are TRBV5-1 and TRBJ2-7; no clear D. This CDR3 has 12 amino acids. The germline V gene encodes CDR1 SGHRS and CDR2 YFSETQ. V lost 0 bases and J lost 3, with 4 bases in between. In DNA, the CDR3 is TGCGCCAGCAGCTTGGGAGTCTACGAGCAGTACTTC. Its translation: CASSLGVYEQYF. Full variable domain (rest looked up from reference TRBV5-1 and TRBJ2-7): KAGVTQTPRYLIKTRGQQVTLSCSPISGHRSVSWYQQTPGQGLQFLFEYFSETQRNKGNFPGRFSGRQFSNSRSEMNVSTLELGDSALYLCASSLGVYEQYFGPGTRLTVT.